One and the same sample provided the 12 T cell receptor beta chains below, sequenced in a study of cytomegalovirus exposure and HLA in healthy donors. The PCR made use of 60 Vbeta and 13 Jbeta primers. Profiled with immunoSEQ multiplex PCR; TCRdb holds only in-frame clones, not every one. The sample records more than 150,000 clones, about 81% being singletons. The sample taken for sequencing was PBMCs. These receptors originate from a man aged 40-49 years in good health and CMV-seronegative.

DNA for the CDR3: TGTGCCAGCAGTAGCAGGGGTCAGGCAAACACTGAAGCTTTCTTT. It specifies CASSSRGQANTEAFF. This chain joins TRBV9 and TRBJ1-1, with D possibly matching TRBD1 (6 bases). The CDR3 is 15 residues long. Germline V gives CDR1 SGDLS, CDR2 YYNGEE. With 5 bases removed from V and 2 bases from J, the gap between germline ends came to 16 bases.

Points on this clone: No DNA is shown, since the ends of the CDR3 on it are uncertain; the CDR3 is the one TCRdb lists. The rearrangement links TRBV27 to TRBJ1-5. Both ends counted, the CDR3 spans 16 residues. In germline, CDR1 is MNHEY, CDR2 SMNVEV (reference sequence). This CDR3 is CASSSSLKSVNQPQHF.

The rearrangement joins TRBV2 to TRBJ1-5, with TRBD1 matching 8 bases. V lost 6 bases, J lost 9 bases, and 10 bases stayed unmatched. Germline-derived CDR1 and CDR2 are SNHLY and FYNNEI. CDR3 length equals 14 residues. The CDR3 coding sequence is TGTGCCAGCAGCTCGGACAGGGACGTATGGCCCCAGCATTTT. Protein product: CASSSDRDVWPQHF.

The V gene is TRBV6-1, the J gene TRBJ1-3; 9 bases are a match to TRBD1. This CDR3 region has 15 residues. V trimming: 6 bases; J trimming: 3 bases; junction bases outside the gene matches: 6. Germline CDR1 MNHNS, CDR2 SASEGT. CDR3 amino acids: CASSNDRGNGNTIYF. The CDR3 DNA is TGTGCCAGCAGCAACGACAGGGGGAATGGAAACACCATATATTTT.

The chain links TRBV28 to TRBJ1-5; 9 nucleotides line up with TRBD1. The ends lost 6 bases at V and 0 bases at J; junction bases unmatched: 9. Germline lookup yields CDR1 MDHEN and CDR2 SYDVKM. The CDR3 is 17 residues long. CDR3 sequence (DNA): TGTGCCAGCAGCTCAGCGGGGACAGGGTCTAGCAATCAGCCCCAGCATTTT. Translating gives CASSSAGTGSSNQPQHF.

The chain has TRBV28 and TRBJ2-1; TRBD1 matches 8 bases. The CDR3 consists of 16 residues. Germline lookup yields CDR1 MDHEN and CDR2 SYDVKM. The V and J ends lost 6 bases and 4 bases, in that order; junction bases with no gene match: 11. In DNA, the CDR3 is TGTGCCAGCAGAGAGAGTTCAGGGGGCCCTTACAATGAGCAGTTCTTC. It encodes CASRESSGGPYNEQFF.

The CDR3 DNA reads TGCGCCAGCACTCGGACAGGGGCCCCCTACGAGCAGTACTTC. It codes for CASTRTGAPYEQYF. The V call is TRBV10-1, the J call TRBJ2-7; 9 bases line up with TRBD1. Germline CDR1 is WNHNN and CDR2 is SYGVQD (reference sequence). The trim removed 7 bases at V and 2 bases at J, leaving 6 bases unmatched. This CDR3 comprises 14 residues.

The chain is built from TRBV4-1 and TRBJ2-7, with 13 bases matching TRBD2. In germline, CDR1 is MGHRA, CDR2 YSYEKL. This CDR3 has 18 amino acids. V lost 3 bases, J lost 0 bases, and 8 bases stayed unmatched. The CDR3 DNA sequence: TGCGCCAGCAGCCAGGGGACTAGCGGGGTTTTTTCCTCCTACGAGCAGTACTTC. Translated, it gives CASSQGTSGVFSSYEQYF.

The chain links TRBV7-2 to TRBJ2-1, with D hard to call. This CDR3 has 13 residues. Per germline, CDR1 SGHTA and CDR2 FQGNSA. The V end lost 5 bases, the J end lost 0 bases, and 5 bases lay between the germline ends. CDR3: CASSPSSYNEQFF. For the CDR3, the DNA is TGTGCCAGCAGCCCTAGCTCCTACAATGAGCAGTTCTTC.

This chain joins TRBV27 and TRBJ2-5, with D perhaps TRBD1 (6 bases). The V end lost 6 bases, the J end lost 5 bases, and 16 bases lay between the germline ends. The germline CDR1 and CDR2 sequences are MNHEY and SMNVEV (reference sequence). This CDR3 is 14 amino acids long. The CDR3 DNA sequence: TGTGCCAGCAGCGACGACAGGTCCCTGGAGACCCAGTACTTC. Translated: CASSDDRSLETQYF.

Of note for this clone: At one of its ends the junction is not consistent with the germline gene, which may arise from a read error. This chain joins TRBV7-7 and TRBJ1-6; a possible D gene is TRBD1 (6 bases). The CDR3 is 13 amino acids. CDR1 SSHAT and CDR2 FNYEAQ come from the germline V gene (reference sequence). CDR3 nucleotide sequence: TGTGCTAGCAGCTTAACAGGGAATTCACCCCTCCACTTT. Amino acids: CASSLTGNSPLHF. The full variable domain, its missing parts supplied by reference TRBV7-7 and TRBJ1-6, is GAGVSQSPRYKVTKRGQDVTLRCDPISSHATLYWYQQALGQGPEFLTYFNYEAQPDKSGLPSDRFSAERPEGSISTLTIQRTEQRDSAMYRCASSLTGNSPLHFGNGTRLTVT.

The chain employs TRBV11-1 and TRBJ2-5; D is undetermined. Germline assignment: CDR1 SGHAT and CDR2 FQDESV (reference sequence). This CDR3 contains 12 residues. The V gene lost 0 bases and the J gene lost 10 bases, with 9 bases spanning the gap. Here the CDR3 reads CASSLAEERQYF. The CDR3 DNA reads as TGTGCCAGCAGCTTAGCAGAGGAGCGCCAGTACTTC.